This T cell receptor beta chain was sequenced during a study of blood T cell repertoires in COVID-19. Study-level background: Collection of acute and convalescent COVID-19 samples took place in the United States, Italy and Spain.

The assay was immunoSEQ multiplex PCR, and TCRdb's table has in-frame clones only and misses some. The table has 250,000 or so clones, about 89% seen once. From germline, CDR1 is SGHNT and CDR2 YENEEA. With 1 base clipped from V and 4 bases from J, the junction kept 4 bases outside the gene matches. The CDR3 is 17 amino acids. Sample: peripheral blood. The rearrangement joins TRBV11-3 to TRBJ2-5; TRBD2 matches at 15 bases. This TCR was sampled from a man aged 35 to 55 with active or convalescent COVID-19. CDR3 nucleotides: TGTGCCAGCAGCTTAGTAGGACTAGCGGGGGGGCTAGAGACCCAGTACTTC. This gives the protein CASSLVGLAGGLETQYF.